A single sample is the source of the 14 T cell receptor beta chains below, sequenced in a study of blood T cell repertoires in COVID-19. The method was immunoSEQ multiplex PCR; TCRdb's version includes in-frame clones alone and lacks a portion of them. The table lists 150,000 to 200,000 clones, roughly 80% of them singletons. Sample: peripheral blood. These receptors were collected from a man aged 60 to 69 with acute or convalescent COVID-19.

V and J are TRBV29-1 and TRBJ2-3; no definite D call. Germline assignment: CDR1 SQVTM and CDR2 ANQGSEA. The V end was cut by 8 bases, the J end by 2 bases, with 11 bases between. The CDR3 is 12 amino acids. The CDR3, as DNA: TGCAGCTGGGCCGGTTACACAGATACGCAGTATTTT. As protein: CSWAGYTDTQYF.

The V gene is TRBV9, the J gene TRBJ2-1; the match to TRBD1 covers 8 bases. The CDR3 length is 13 residues. Germline assignment: CDR1 SGDLS and CDR2 YYNGEE. V gave up 3 bases and J gave up 6 bases; unmatched junction bases: 2. The CDR3 reads CASSATGGNEQFF. The CDR3, as DNA: TGTGCCAGCAGCGCTACAGGGGGCAATGAGCAGTTCTTC.

The chain recombines TRBV7-9 with TRBJ2-1; 8 bases agree with TRBD2. V dropped 9 bases and J dropped 7; count of bases not matched to a gene: 5. The CDR3 is 12 residues long. Germline V lookup: CDR1 SEHNR, CDR2 FQNEAQ (reference sequence). The CDR3 nucleotides read TGTGCCAGTGGGCGCGGGGGGAATGAGCAGTTCTTC. It encodes CASGRGGNEQFF.

The chain recombines TRBV19 with TRBJ1-2; 10 bases are shared with TRBD1. Germline assignment: CDR1 LNHDA and CDR2 SQIVND (reference sequence). The CDR3 is 17 residues long. J lost 0 bases, V lost 5 bases, and 9 bases had no gene match. This CDR3 is CASSERRTGGTNYGYTF. The CDR3 nucleotides are TGTGCCAGTAGTGAACGTAGGACAGGGGGTACTAACTATGGCTACACCTTC.

The chain recombines TRBV7-2 with TRBJ1-1; no definite D call. Trimming removed 5 bases from V and 5 bases from J, with 15 bases in between. Germline values: CDR1 SGHTA, CDR2 FQGNSA. The CDR3 consists of 14 residues. For the CDR3, the DNA is TGTGCCAGCAGCCCCCCGGTTGGGAGTACTGAAGCTTTCTTT. It encodes CASSPPVGSTEAFF.

V gene TRBV30 combines with J gene TRBJ2-1; 13 nucleotides agree with TRBD2. The CDR3 has 15 amino acids. The trim removed 4 bases at V and 7 bases at J, leaving 7 bases unmatched. CDR1 and CDR2 (germline): GTSNPN, SVGIG (reference sequence). The CDR3 DNA reads as TGTGCCTGGACAATCGGACTAGCGGGGGTTAATGAGCAGTTCTTC. It codes for CAWTIGLAGVNEQFF. The whole variable domain, filled in from reference TRBV30 and TRBJ2-1, reads SQTIHQWPATLVQPVGSPLSLECTVEGTSNPNLYWYRQAAGRGLQLLFYSVGIGQISSEVPQNLSASRPQDRQFILSSKKLLLSDSGFYLCAWTIGLAGVNEQFFGPGTRLTVL.

This clone has only one observation. The chain joins TRBV29-1 to TRBJ2-7, with 9 bases aligning to TRBD1. The V gene's germline CDR1 is SQVTM and CDR2 ANQGSEA. The CDR3 extends over 14 amino acids. The trim removed 5 bases at V and 7 bases at J, leaving 12 bases unmatched. CDR3 in DNA: TGCAGCGTTCGGGGAGGGACAGGGAGCGATGAGCAGTACTTC. Translated, it gives CSVRGGTGSDEQYF.

V usage is TRBV4-1 and J usage is TRBJ2-5; no clear D gene. V lost 1 base and J 4 bases, leaving 7 bases between the germline ends. The CDR3 spans 13 residues. CDR1 is MGHRA, CDR2 YSYEKL, per germline. CDR3 bases: TGCGCCAGCAGCCAAGTTCTAGGAGAGACCCAGTACTTC. Protein product: CASSQVLGETQYF.

This chain links TRBV5-4 with TRBJ1-1; no clear D. Germline CDR1 is SGHNT and CDR2 is YYREEE (reference sequence). Trimming took off 2 bases at V and 1 base at J, with 9 bases between the two ends. CDR3 length: 14 amino acids. Here the CDR3 DNA reads TGTGCCAGCAGCTTTGATTCCGGGAACACTGAAGCTTTCTTT. Translation: CASSFDSGNTEAFF.

The V gene is TRBV5-1, the J gene TRBJ1-1, with a tentative D call TRBD1 (6 bases). Germline values: CDR1 SGHRS, CDR2 YFSETQ. The CDR3 sequence is 16 residues long. The V and J ends lost 0 bases and 4 bases respectively, with 16 bases between them. The DNA of the CDR3 is TGCGCCAGCAGCTTGGGTCTGGGGCAGGGGTCCACTGAAGCTTTCTTT. This encodes CASSLGLGQGSTEAFF.

The chain carries TRBV5-1 and TRBJ2-3; 12 bases match TRBD2. The germline gives CDR1 SGHRS, CDR2 YFSETQ. V trimming: 3 bases; J trimming: 3 bases; junction bases outside the gene matches: 5. The CDR3 runs to 16 residues. CDR3 sequence: CASSSTSGGSTDTQYF. The CDR3 coding sequence is TGCGCCAGCAGCTCTACTAGCGGGGGGTCGACAGATACGCAGTATTTT.

The chain carries TRBV10-2 and TRBJ2-7; 12 positions match TRBD1. The J segment lost 3 bases and the V segment lost 5 bases, leaving 5 bases of the junction unmatched. Germline values: CDR1 WSHSY, CDR2 SAAADI. This CDR3 region has 15 residues. CDR3 in DNA: TGCGCCAGCAGTCCCGGGACAGGGGGCAACTACGAGCAGTACTTC. This translates into CASSPGTGGNYEQYF.

The DNA of the CDR3 is TGTGCCTGGAGTGTGGCGGGGTTACAGAATGAGCAGTTCTTC. Protein sequence: CAWSVAGLQNEQFF. The chain combines TRBV30 with TRBJ2-1, with a possible D match to TRBD2 (6 bases). V gave up 0 bases and J gave up 7 bases, with 13 bases separating them. CDR3 size: 14 residues. CDR1 is GTSNPN and CDR2 is SVGIG in the germline V gene (reference sequence).

The chain links TRBV29-1 to TRBJ1-2; D might be TRBD1 (6 bases). V lost 6 bases and J 4 bases, leaving 15 bases between the germline ends. This CDR3 is built from 13 residues. CDR1 SQVTM and CDR2 ANQGSEA come from the germline V gene. The CDR3 coding sequence is TGCAGCGTGAGTGACAGGAACCTCTATGGCTACACCTTC. It codes for CSVSDRNLYGYTF. Full variable domain (outside the CDR3, taken from reference TRBV29-1 and TRBJ1-2): SAVISQKPSRDICQRGTSLTIQCQVDSQVTMMFWYRQQPGQSLTLIATANQGSEATYESGFVIDKFPISRPNLTFSTLTVSNMSPEDSSIYLCSVSDRNLYGYTFGSGTRLTVV.